The sequence of this T cell receptor beta chain was determined in a study of blood T cell repertoires in COVID-19. Study-wide context: Whether acute or convalescent, the COVID-19 samples came from the United States, Italy and Spain. T cells, B-cell-depleted T cells, or PBMCs provided the cDNA or gDNA that served as material.

The germline V gene encodes CDR1 SEHNR and CDR2 FQNEAQ (reference sequence). Trimming removed 5 bases at V and 6 bases at J, with 11 bases between. The CDR3 totals 13 residues. Participants were aged roughly 18 to 100 years from roughly 25 US areas. Participants reported their clinical history, and cohort assignment relied on those reports. Clones were sequenced by immunoSEQ multiplex PCR, and TCRdb holds only the in-frame ones, with some missing. Of 150,000 to 200,000 clones in the sample, about 77% were seen once. The clonotype was recovered from a woman aged 50 to 65 with acute COVID-19. This chain connects TRBV7-9 to TRBJ1-5; D not certain. Sequencing was performed on PBMCs or T cells enriched from blood (not recorded which). The CDR3 sequence: CASSPGGSQPQHF. The CDR3 bases are TGTGCCAGCAGCCCGGGAGGGAGTCAGCCCCAGCATTTT.